The sequence of this T cell receptor beta chain was determined in a study of CD8 T cells in Susac syndrome. Germline values: CDR1 GTSNPN, CDR2 SVGIG (reference sequence). The CDR3 has 14 amino acids. The TEMRA cells underwent FACS enrichment, while the CD8+ and CD4+ T cells underwent negative isolation. Random-hexamer reverse transcription was applied to about 0.45 to 1 ug RNA. The authors amplified TCR beta CDR3 across 54 Vbeta and 13 Jbeta using immunoSEQ multiplex PCR. TCRdb ran MiXCR on the immunoSEQ multiplex PCR reads and lists one entry per CDR3 protein. This table holds hundreds of thousands of distinct CDR3 sequences, approximately 85% found once.

Sequenced sample: CD8+ T cells from PBMCs. The genes are TRBV30 and TRBJ1-3; a possible D gene is TRBD1 (6 bases). The TCR was taken from a human donor with multiple sclerosis. In nucleotides, the CDR3 is TGTGCTGGGAGGGGGGGCAGGTCTGGAAACACCATATATTTT. Translation gives CAGRGGRSGNTIYF.